Detailed here is one T cell receptor (beta chain). The target antigen is unknown. The study drew at least one pre-ART and at least two post-ART PBMC samples from every donor. Participants with HIV, all of them, were treated in the United States. V lost 10 bases, J lost 1 base, and 9 bases stayed unmatched. The CDR3 covers 14 residues. Per the germline V gene, CDR1 is MNHEY and CDR2 is SMNVEV (reference sequence). The run of the v3.0 immunoSEQ assay was at survey level. Profiling relied on immunoSEQ multiplex PCR, and the TCRdb table lists in-frame clones only, not all of them. The sample contains about 43,000 clones, 86% of which appear only once. The data were obtained in a study of long-term antiretroviral therapy in people with HIV. Overall study findings and caveats: Investigators report no available data on ART adherence, viral resistance or therapy changes. All time points showed a repertoire dominated by clones expanded before ART.

The input for sequencing was unsorted PBMCs, taken 0.1 years before starting antiretroviral therapy. The chain is built from TRBV27 and TRBJ2-7; the match to TRBD2 covers 8 bases. The TCR originated in a woman aged 45-59 years with HIV. The CDR3 DNA reads as TGTGCCACCAAAATTAGCGGGGCTTCCTACGAGCAGTACTTC. It encodes CATKISGASYEQYF.